The 24 T cell receptor beta chains given below trace back to one sample, sequenced in a study of CD8 T cells in Susac syndrome. RNA, at roughly 0.45 to 1 ug, was reverse transcribed with random hexamers. TCRdb reprocessed the immunoSEQ multiplex PCR reads via MiXCR and lists one record per CDR3 protein. Among 170,000 or so distinct CDR3 sequences listed, 85% to 95% were seen once. Sequencing used CD4+ T cells from PBMCs. These receptors came from a human donor with Susac syndrome.

V and J are TRBV4-2 and TRBJ1-1, with 7 bases lining up with TRBD1. Unmatched junction bases numbered 15, after V lost 4 bases and J lost 7 bases. This CDR3 has 16 residues. Germline CDR1 and CDR2: LGHNA and YNFKEQ. Written as DNA, the CDR3 is TGTGCCAGCAGCCGTGGACCTGGACAGGAGAATGGTGAAGCTTTCTTT. It codes for CASSRGPGQENGEAFF.

The gene calls are TRBV11-2 and TRBJ2-1; D unresolved. V was trimmed by 5 bases and J by 6 bases, leaving 8 bases between them. Germline V gene sequence: CDR1 SGHAT, CDR2 FQNNGV. This CDR3 region has 12 residues. CDR3 amino acids: CASSQKGNEQFF. The CDR3 nucleotides are TGTGCCAGCAGCCAAAAGGGCAATGAGCAGTTCTTC.

This chain joins TRBV19 and TRBJ2-3; 7 nucleotides align to TRBD2. The CDR3 runs to 14 residues. Germline CDR1 reads LNHDA; CDR2 reads SQIVND (reference sequence). The J segment lost 2 bases and the V segment lost 4 bases, leaving 3 bases of the junction unmatched. CDR3 DNA: TGTGCCAGTAGTAAGAGCGGGGTCACAGATACGCAGTATTTT. The encoded protein is CASSKSGVTDTQYF.

The J gene is TRBJ2-1, the V gene TRBV9, with TRBD2 matching over 7 bases. This CDR3 has 16 amino acids. Germline loops: CDR1 SGDLS, CDR2 YYNGEE. The V segment lost 1 base and the J segment 0 bases; nucleotides outside the gene matches: 4. Written as DNA, the CDR3 is TGTGCCAGCAGCGTAAGGGAGGGCAGCTCCTACAATGAGCAGTTCTTC. This translates into CASSVREGSSYNEQFF.

V and J are TRBV5-4 and TRBJ2-1, with 9 bases matching TRBD1. There are 15 residues in the CDR3. J was trimmed by 13 bases and V by 3 bases; bases with no gene match: 14. The germline V gene has CDR1 SGHNT and CDR2 YYREEE (reference sequence). CDR3 sequence (DNA): TGTGCCAGCAGCTCCCGGGACAGGGAGTTATTGGCTCAGTTCTTC. Its protein product is CASSSRDRELLAQFF.

The chain combines TRBV6-1 with TRBJ1-5; weak D call: TRBD1 (6 bases). The CDR3 has 14 residues. V lost 4 bases, J lost 3 bases, and 10 bases lay in between. Germline V gene data show CDR1 as MNHNS and CDR2 as SASEGT. The CDR3: CASSADSPNQPQHF. The CDR3 DNA reads as TGTGCCAGCAGTGCGGACAGTCCCAATCAGCCCCAGCATTTT.

The chain couples TRBV12-3 or TRBV12-4 to TRBJ2-3; no clear D gene. V lost 10 bases and J 6 bases, leaving 11 bases between the germline ends. The CDR3 consists of 11 residues. CDR3 protein: CAITPYDTQYF. The CDR3 DNA sequence: TGTGCCATCACGCCCTACGATACGCAGTATTTT.

This rearrangement joins TRBV12-3 or TRBV12-4 to TRBJ2-5, with TRBD1 as a possible D gene (5 bases). The CDR3 is made up of 13 amino acids. Trimming removed 6 bases from V and 5 bases from J, with 13 bases in between. This CDR3 reads CASSRVGPETQYF. CDR3 DNA: TGTGCCAGCAGCAGGGTCGGCCCCGAGACCCAGTACTTC.

This chain uses TRBV6-9 with TRBJ2-3; 9 bases fit TRBD2. The CDR3 has 17 residues. CDR1 is MNHGY and CDR2 is SVAAGI in the germline V gene. The V and J ends lost 4 bases and 5 bases, in that order; junction bases with no gene match: 13. CDR3 residues: CASSCATSGPSGDTQYF. The CDR3 DNA reads TGTGCCAGCAGTTGCGCAACTAGCGGGCCAAGCGGAGATACGCAGTATTTT.

The chain joins TRBV25-1 to TRBJ2-1, with 9 bases fitting TRBD1. Trimming took 3 bases from V and 8 from J; bases not matched to a gene: 8. The CDR3 runs to 15 residues. Germline values: CDR1 MGHDK, CDR2 SYGVNS. The CDR3, as DNA: TGTGCCAGCAGTGAGCCAGGACAGGGGATCTATGAGCAGTTCTTC. Encoded protein: CASSEPGQGIYEQFF. The variable domain in full, with the rest retrieved from reference TRBV25-1 and TRBJ2-1, is EADIYQTPRYLVIGTGKKITLECSQTMGHDKMYWYQQDPGMELHLIHYSYGVNSTEKGDLSSESTVSRIRTEHFPLTLESARPSHTSQYLCASSEPGQGIYEQFFGPGTRLTVL.

The chain recombines TRBV9 with TRBJ2-3; D uncertain. The germline V gene has CDR1 SGDLS and CDR2 YYNGEE. Trimming pared 3 bases from V and 0 bases from J, leaving 11 bases between. The CDR3 is 15 residues long. The CDR3 DNA sequence: TGTGCCAGCAGCGCCGACGGTCCTAGCACAGATACGCAGTATTTT. Translation gives CASSADGPSTDTQYF.

This clonotype was detected once. The chain is built from TRBV29-1 and TRBJ2-1; D may correspond to TRBD1 or TRBD2 (5 bases each). Trimming left V 4 bases short and J 12 bases short, with 10 bases between. From germline, CDR1 is SQVTM and CDR2 ANQGSEA. The CDR3 spans 10 residues. CDR3 nucleotide sequence: TGCAGCGTTGGAGGGGTCCCGCAGTTCTTC. It specifies CSVGGVPQFF.

The rearrangement joins TRBV14 to TRBJ2-6; D unclear. Germline V gene lookup returns CDR1 SGHDN and CDR2 FVKESK. Trimming took 4 bases from V and 4 from J, leaving 14 bases between them. The length of the CDR3 is 16 residues. CDR3 nucleotide sequence: TGTGCCAGCAGCCGCAACAGTTTAACCGGGGCCAACGTCCTGACTTTC. Residues: CASSRNSLTGANVLTF.

The rearrangement joins TRBV20-1 to TRBJ2-1; 7 bases agree with TRBD2. V shed 2 bases and J 7 bases; nucleotides not matched to a gene: 8. The CDR3 has 14 residues. Germline loops: CDR1 DFQATT, CDR2 SNEGSKA (reference sequence). CDR3 residues: CSARSWGGRNEQFF. As DNA, the CDR3 is TGCAGTGCTAGATCCTGGGGGGGAAGGAATGAGCAGTTCTTC.

V and J are TRBV9 and TRBJ2-1; no clear D. This CDR3 is built from 15 residues. CDR1 is SGDLS, CDR2 YYNGEE, per germline. Trimming left V 5 bases short and J 4 bases short, with 16 bases between. The CDR3 sequence is CASSDSGLLYNEQFF. The CDR3 coding sequence is TGTGCCAGCAGTGATTCGGGCCTGTTGTACAATGAGCAGTTCTTC.

The rearrangement links TRBV27 to TRBJ2-2, with 9 bases identical to TRBD1. Per germline, CDR1 MNHEY and CDR2 SMNVEV (reference sequence). The ends lost 4 bases at V and 5 bases at J; junction bases unmatched: 8. The length of the CDR3 is 16 residues. CDR3 in amino acids: CASSSRGTGLTGELFF. CDR3 in DNA: TGTGCCAGCAGTTCCAGAGGGACAGGGTTAACCGGGGAGCTGTTTTTT.

The CDR3 spells CASSQKRYSGNTIYF. CDR3 DNA: TGTGCCAGCAGCCAAAAACGGTACTCTGGAAACACCATATATTTT. The chain is built from TRBV3-1 and TRBJ1-3, with D hard to call. The CDR3 totals 15 residues. The V end was cut by 2 bases, the J end by 0 bases, with 8 bases between. Germline V gives CDR1 LGHDT, CDR2 YNNKEL (reference sequence). The variable domain in full, with the rest retrieved from reference TRBV3-1 and TRBJ1-3, is DTAVSQTPKYLVTQMGNDKSIKCEQNLGHDTMYWYKQDSKKFLKIMFSYNNKELIINETVPNRFSPKSPDKAHLNLHINSLELGDSAVYFCASSQKRYSGNTIYFGEGSWLTVV.

This chain connects TRBV12-3 or TRBV12-4 to TRBJ1-1; D call uncertain. CDR3 length: 13 amino acids. Trimming cost V 6 bases and J 4 bases, with 12 bases left between them. CDR3 loop: CASRTKSATEAFF. CDR3 bases: TGTGCCAGCAGGACCAAATCAGCCACTGAAGCTTTCTTT.

This chain's CDR3 is CASCRGVGETQYF. The CDR3 nucleotides are TGTGCCAGCTGTCGAGGGGTGGGGGAGACCCAGTACTTC. The V gene is TRBV9, the J gene TRBJ2-5; D might be TRBD1 or TRBD2, each matching 5 bases. Trimming removed 7 bases from V and 5 bases from J, with 15 bases in between. The CDR3 is 13 residues long. CDR1 and CDR2 from the germline V gene are SGDLS and YYNGEE.

This chain connects TRBV20-1 to TRBJ1-5; 8 bases map to TRBD1. Per germline, CDR1 DFQATT and CDR2 SNEGSKA (reference sequence). The J segment lost 6 bases and the V segment lost 3 bases, leaving 7 bases of the junction unmatched. The CDR3 extends over 14 amino acids. CDR3 in amino acids: CSASDIQGGQPQHF. The CDR3 nucleotides read TGCAGTGCTAGCGACATACAGGGGGGTCAGCCCCAGCATTTT.

The chain couples TRBV6-2 or TRBV6-3 to TRBJ2-1; 13 positions agree with TRBD2. CDR3 length equals 16 residues. J was trimmed by 6 bases and V by 2 bases; bases with no gene match: 4. Germline V gene lookup returns CDR1 MNHEY and CDR2 SVGEGT. CDR3 nucleotides: TGTGCCAGCAGTTACCCACTAGCGGGGGGGCTCAATGAGCAGTTCTTC. Its translation is CASSYPLAGGLNEQFF.

This rearrangement joins TRBV6-5 to TRBJ2-5; possibly TRBD1 for D (5 bases). This CDR3 is 13 amino acids long. From germline, CDR1 is MNHEY and CDR2 SVGAGI. V lost 2 bases and J lost 7, with 11 bases in between. This CDR3 reads CASSYQGRGTQYF. The CDR3 DNA reads as TGTGCCAGCAGTTACCAGGGCCGCGGGACCCAGTACTTC.

The chain uses TRBV29-1 and TRBJ1-1; D is unclear. There are 13 residues in the CDR3. Trimming cost V 5 bases and J 0 bases, with 10 bases left between them. CDR1 and CDR2 (germline): SQVTM, ANQGSEA. CDR3 region: CSVSRDLNTEAFF. In DNA form, the CDR3 reads TGCAGCGTTTCACGCGACCTGAACACTGAAGCTTTCTTT.

The genes are TRBV6-2 or TRBV6-3 and TRBJ1-3; tentatively, D is TRBD1 (5 bases). This CDR3 is built from 16 residues. Germline V gene sequence: CDR1 MNHEY, CDR2 SVGEGT. The V end lost 0 bases, the J end lost 7 bases, and 16 bases lay between the germline ends. The CDR3 DNA follows: TGTGCCAGCAGTTACTCGTCCGGGACTATTCACAACACCATATATTTT. Residues: CASSYSSGTIHNTIYF.